This is a list of T cell receptor beta chains from one sample in a study of beta chain features in type 1 diabetes. This table comes from immunoSEQ multiplex PCR, and its TCRdb copy is limited to in-frame clones, with some not included. This sample has around 300,000 clones, with approximately 15% found just once. Sequenced sample: central memory CD4+ T cells from blood. The receptors originated from a man in his thirties or forties in good health. The CDR3 runs from the conserved cysteine through the conserved F or W. Each record gives: V gene, D gene, J gene, CDR3 length, clone size, CDR3 DNA, CDR3 protein. D genes are given only for firm matches. A clone size is listed for some rows: how often the clone was seen (once, few, many), or a class if it is expanded.

>TRBV6-5|NA|TRBJ2-5|14|NA
TGTGCCAGCAGTTCGGGCGGACTCGAGGAGACCCAGTACTTC
CASSSGGLEETQYF
>TRBV6-1|NA|TRBJ1-5|14|many
TGTGCCAGCAGTGAAGCGCGAGGGTGGCAGCCCCAGCATTTT
CASSEARGWQPQHF
>TRBV5-6|NA|TRBJ2-3|18|once
TGTGCCAGCAGCTTTGACGCCGTGGGGGACCTTAGCACAGATACGCAGTATTTT
CASSFDAVGDLSTDTQYF
>TRBV5-4|NA|TRBJ2-3|12|NA
TGTGCCAGCAGATGGGGGGAGGATACGCAGTATTTT
CASRWGEDTQYF
>TRBV30|NA|TRBJ2-2|12|NA
TGTGCCTGGAGTGTCCCTGTCGGGGAGCTGTTTTTT
CAWSVPVGELFF
>TRBV5-1|TRBD1|TRBJ2-5|16|few
TGCGCCAGCAGGGGAATAAGGGGACAGGGAGAAGAGACCCAGTACTTC
CASRGIRGQGEETQYF
>TRBV4-1|TRBD2|TRBJ2-3|17|NA
TGCGCCAGCAGCCAAGATTTCGAGCGGGGGGAGGCAGATACGCAGTATTTT
CASSQDFERGEADTQYF
>TRBV7-9|TRBD1|TRBJ2-1|13|NA
TGTGCCAGCAGCCGGGACAGCTACAATGAGCAGTTCTTC
CASSRDSYNEQFF
>TRBV7-3|NA|TRBJ2-2|14|few
TGTGCCAGCAGGGAGGCTTCGAACACCGGGGAGCTGTTTTTT
CASREASNTGELFF
>TRBV7-9|NA|TRBJ1-1|15|NA
TGTGCCAGCAGCTTAGCTCAGAGCTTGAACACTGAAGCTTTCTTT
CASSLAQSLNTEAFF
>TRBV27|NA|TRBJ2-3|15|few
TGTGCCAGCAGACGATTCGGGGCTCTTGCAGATACGCAGTATTTT
CASRRFGALADTQYF
>TRBV7-2|NA|TRBJ1-1|15|few
TGTGCCAGCAGCTTATATCGGGACCCGAACACTGAAGCTTTCTTT
CASSLYRDPNTEAFF
>TRBV7-2|NA|TRBJ2-2|15|NA
TGTGCCAGCAGCTTTGGGCGCTGGTCCACCGGGGAGCTGTTTTTT
CASSFGRWSTGELFF
>TRBV7-3|NA|TRBJ1-2|13|few
TGTGCCAGCAGCTTAAATCCCGGTTATGGCTACACCTTC
CASSLNPGYGYTF
>TRBV10-3|TRBD2|TRBJ2-1|15|few
TGTGCCATCAGTAATAGCGGGGGGGCCTACAATGAGCAGTTCTTC
CAISNSGGAYNEQFF
>TRBV5-6|NA|TRBJ1-2|11|NA
TGTGCCAGCAGCTTGCGTAGTGGCTACACCTTC
CASSLRSGYTF
>TRBV18|TRBD1|TRBJ1-4|15|NA
TGTGCCAGCAATACCCGGGACAGCAATAATGAAAAACTGTTTTTT
CASNTRDSNNEKLFF
>TRBV18|NA|TRBJ1-1|16|NA
TGTGCCAGCTCTCTCGCACGTGGTACAGGGACCACTGAAGCTTTCTTT
CASSLARGTGTTEAFF
>TRBV11-1|TRBD2|TRBJ2-2|15|NA
TGTGCCAGCAGCTTAGTGTCGGGAGGAATCGGGGAGCTGTTTTTT
CASSLVSGGIGELFF
>TRBV9|TRBD2|TRBJ2-2|18|NA
TGTGCCAGCAGCGCCCAATCAGCGGGAGCGGCGAACACCGGGGAGCTGTTTTTT
CASSAQSAGAANTGELFF
>TRBV6-6|NA|TRBJ1-5|14|NA
TGTGCCAGCAGTTACTCCCGGGGGGGACAGCCCCAGCATTTT
CASSYSRGGQPQHF
>TRBV5-1|NA|TRBJ1-5|14|NA
TGCGCCAGCAGCTTGACAGGGCGGGATCAGCCCCAGCATTTT
CASSLTGRDQPQHF
>TRBV7-9|TRBD1|TRBJ2-1|15|NA
TGTGCCAGCAGCCCGGACAGGACAACCTACAATGAGCAGTTCTTC
CASSPDRTTYNEQFF
>TRBV6-4|NA|TRBJ2-1|13|many
TGTGCCAGCAGTGACGGGAACTCCAATGAGCAGTTCTTC
CASSDGNSNEQFF
>TRBV28|NA|TRBJ2-1|14|NA
TGTGCCAGCCCTTGGGACTTTATTCTCAATGAGCAGTTCTTC
CASPWDFILNEQFF
>TRBV14|TRBD2|TRBJ2-5|15|few
TGTGCCAGCAGCCAGTTAGCGGGAGCGGCAGAGACCCAGTACTTC
CASSQLAGAAETQYF
>TRBV9|TRBD1|TRBJ2-3|15|NA
TGTGCCAGCAGCGGACTGACAGGGTTTGACGGTACGCAGTATTTT
CASSGLTGFDGTQYF
>TRBV27|NA|TRBJ1-6|13|few
TGTGCCAGCAGTTTATCGGCAAATTCACCCCTCCACTTT
CASSLSANSPLHF
>TRBV7-2|NA|TRBJ2-2|14|few
TGTGCCAGCAGCTTATTGGCTGCCACCGGGGAGCTGTTTTTT
CASSLLAATGELFF
>TRBV27|TRBD1|TRBJ1-5|16|few
TGTGCCAGCAGACCTACAGGGGACCTTAGCAATCAGCCCCAGCATTTT
CASRPTGDLSNQPQHF
>TRBV5-1|TRBD1|TRBJ2-1|14|many
TGCGCCAGCAGCCGGGACAGGGGAAATACTGAGCAGTTCTTC
CASSRDRGNTEQFF
>TRBV7-6|NA|TRBJ2-3|13|NA
TGTGCCAGCAGCTTCGCTAGCACAGATACGCAGTATTTT
CASSFASTDTQYF
>TRBV9|NA|TRBJ1-1|14|NA
TGTGCCAGCAGCGTAGAGATCCGGAACACTGAAGCTTTCTTT
CASSVEIRNTEAFF
>TRBV5-4|NA|TRBJ2-4|15|many
TGTGCCAGCAGCCCATCCGGGAGCATCCAAAACATTCAGTACTTC
CASSPSGSIQNIQYF
>TRBV7-9|NA|TRBJ1-5|14|NA
TGTGCCAGCAGCTTAGATTCAGGGAATCAGCCCCAGCATTTT
CASSLDSGNQPQHF
>TRBV25-1|NA|TRBJ1-4|12|many
TGTGCCAGCAGTGCAAGTAATGAAAAACTGTTTTTT
CASSASNEKLFF
>TRBV14|NA|TRBJ2-1|14|NA
TGTGCCAGCAGCCAAGAAGTATCTTACAATGAGCAGTTCTTC
CASSQEVSYNEQFF
>TRBV12-5|NA|TRBJ1-6|13|NA
TGTGCTAGTGGACAGGGCTATAATTCACCCCTCCACTTT
CASGQGYNSPLHF
>TRBV29-1|NA|TRBJ2-6|16|many
TGCAGCGTTGCTACGGACATCGACTCTGGGGCCAACGTCCTGACTTTC
CSVATDIDSGANVLTF
>TRBV19|NA|TRBJ1-4|13|few
TGTGCCAGTAGTATCATAAAGCACGAAAAACTGTTTTTT
CASSIIKHEKLFF
>TRBV4-3|TRBD1|TRBJ2-5|17|few
TGCGCCAGCAGCCAAGAAGTGGTGGCAGGGGGCCAAGAGACCCAGTACTTC
CASSQEVVAGGQETQYF
>TRBV11-2|NA|TRBJ2-1|15|few
TGTGCCAGCAGCTTAGCGGGGGATTTTTACAATGAGCAGTTCTTC
CASSLAGDFYNEQFF
>TRBV6-5|TRBD2|TRBJ2-3|13|NA
TGTGCCAGCAGGCGTGGCGGGGGAGATACGCAGTATTTT
CASRRGGGDTQYF
>TRBV6-5|NA|TRBJ1-2|13|few
TGTGCCTCCAATTCCCCATCTAACTATGGCTACACCTTC
CASNSPSNYGYTF
>TRBV10-3|NA|TRBJ1-4|14|many
TGTGCCATCAGTGAGGGCAGACTAAATGAAAAACTGTTTTTT
CAISEGRLNEKLFF
>TRBV2|NA|TRBJ2-4|17|NA
TGTGCCAGCAGTCCTCAGCTAGAGAGACTAGCCAAAAACATTCAGTACTTC
CASSPQLERLAKNIQYF
>TRBV4-1|TRBD1|TRBJ2-1|16|few
TGCGCCAGCAGCTCCGAGACAGGGGCGAACTACAATGAGCAGTTCTTC
CASSSETGANYNEQFF
>TRBV2|NA|TRBJ2-1|14|many
TGTGCCAGCACCGGGACGATCTCGTACAATGAGCAGTTCTTC
CASTGTISYNEQFF
>TRBV5-4|NA|TRBJ2-2|16|few
TGTGCCAGCAGCTTGGCCCCGGGAAGTAGCACCGGGGAGCTGTTTTTT
CASSLAPGSSTGELFF
>TRBV5-1|TRBD1|TRBJ2-2|17|many
TGCGCCAGCAGCTTGGAATTACAGGGGCAGGGCACCGGGGAGCTGTTTTTT
CASSLELQGQGTGELFF
>TRBV2|TRBD1|TRBJ2-5|16|NA
TGTGCCAGCAGTGAAGGGGGACAGGGGGCGTTGGAGACCCAGTACTTC
CASSEGGQGALETQYF
>TRBV6-1|TRBD1|TRBJ2-3|13|NA
TGTGCCAGCAGGACGGGACAGGCAGATACGCAGTATTTT
CASRTGQADTQYF
>TRBV18|TRBD1|TRBJ1-1|15|NA
TGTGCCAGCTCACCACAGGGGGCAGTTAACACTGAAGCTTTCTTT
CASSPQGAVNTEAFF
>TRBV2|NA|TRBJ1-6|14|few
TGTGCCAGCAGCGTACGACAGGAATCTTCACCCCTCCACTTT
CASSVRQESSPLHF
>TRBV5-5|NA|TRBJ2-5|13|few
TGTGCCAGCGACAGAGCCGTCCAAGAGACCCAGTACTTC
CASDRAVQETQYF
>TRBV5-4|TRBD1|TRBJ2-3|15|many
TGTGCCAGCAGCTGGGACAGGGAGAGCACAGATACGCAGTATTTT
CASSWDRESTDTQYF
>TRBV5-1|TRBD2|TRBJ2-5|15|NA
TGCGCCAGCAGCAAAGGGACTAACAGACAAGAGACCCAGTACTTC
CASSKGTNRQETQYF
>TRBV7-3|TRBD1|TRBJ2-5|12|few
TGTGCCAGCAGCCCTCGACAGGGAACCCAGTACTTC
CASSPRQGTQYF
>TRBV11-3|TRBD1|TRBJ1-2|17|NA
TGTGCCAGCAGCTTAGAGTGGGGACAGGGGGCTAACTATGGCTACACCTTC
CASSLEWGQGANYGYTF